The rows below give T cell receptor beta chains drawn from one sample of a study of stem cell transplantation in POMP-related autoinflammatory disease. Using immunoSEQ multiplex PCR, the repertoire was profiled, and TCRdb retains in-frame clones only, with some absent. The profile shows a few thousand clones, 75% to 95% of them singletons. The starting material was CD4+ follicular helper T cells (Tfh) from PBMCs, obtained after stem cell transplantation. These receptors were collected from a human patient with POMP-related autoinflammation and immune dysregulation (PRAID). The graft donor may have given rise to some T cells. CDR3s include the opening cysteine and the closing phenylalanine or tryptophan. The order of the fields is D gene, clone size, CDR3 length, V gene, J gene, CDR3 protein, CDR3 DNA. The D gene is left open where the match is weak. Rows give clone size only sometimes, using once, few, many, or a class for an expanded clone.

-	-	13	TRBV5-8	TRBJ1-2	CASSSRDKRIHTF	TGTGCCAGCAGCTCCCGGGACAAGCGGATTCACACCTTC
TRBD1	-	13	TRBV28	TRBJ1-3	CASRGTVGNTIYF	TGTGCCAGCAGAGGGACAGTTGGAAACACCATATATTTT
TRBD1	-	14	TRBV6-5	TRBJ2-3	CASRPDRATDTQYF	TGTGCCAGCAGACCGGACAGGGCGACAGATACGCAGTATTTT
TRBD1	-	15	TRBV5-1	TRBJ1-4	CASSPGQLDNEKLFF	TGCGCCAGCAGCCCGGGACAGCTCGATAATGAAAAACTGTTTTTT
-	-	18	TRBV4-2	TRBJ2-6	CASSFRYKGQSRANVLTF	TGTGCCAGCAGCTTTAGGTACAAAGGTCAAAGTCGGGCCAACGTCCTGACTTTC
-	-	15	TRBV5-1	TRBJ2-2	CASSLGNIGTGELFF	TGCGCCAGCAGCTTGGGTAACATCGGGACCGGGGAGCTGTTTTTT
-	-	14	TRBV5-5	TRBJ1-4	CASSLWGIDEKLFF	TGTGCCAGCAGCTTGTGGGGAATTGATGAAAAACTGTTTTTT
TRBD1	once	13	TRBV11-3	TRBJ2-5	CASSLLQGDTQYF	TGTGCCAGCAGCTTACTACAGGGGGATACCCAGTACTTC
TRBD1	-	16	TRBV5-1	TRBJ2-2	CASSFYRGKNTGELFF	TGCGCCAGCAGCTTTTACAGGGGGAAGAACACCGGGGAGCTGTTTTTT
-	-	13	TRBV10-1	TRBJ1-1	CASSPRGGTEAFF	TGCGCCAGCAGCCCGAGGGGGGGAACTGAAGCTTTCTTT
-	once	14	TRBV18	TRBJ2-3	CASSPTGSTDTQYF	TGTGCCAGCTCACCAACGGGCAGCACAGATACGCAGTATTTT
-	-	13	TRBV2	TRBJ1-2	CASIGVPNYGYTF	TGTGCCAGCATAGGTGTCCCTAACTATGGCTACACCTTC
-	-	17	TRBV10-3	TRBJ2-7	CAIRTNRGQTSDYEQYF	TGTGCCATCAGAACGAACCGAGGGCAGACATCGGACTACGAGCAGTACTTC
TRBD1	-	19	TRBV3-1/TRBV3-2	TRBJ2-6	CASSLTGQGEVSGANVLTF	TGTGCCAGCAGCCTCACAGGACAGGGGGAGGTATCCGGGGCCAACGTCCTGACTTTC
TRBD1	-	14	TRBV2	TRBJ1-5	CASMGTASNQPQHF	TGTGCCAGCATGGGGACAGCGAGCAATCAGCCCCAGCATTTT
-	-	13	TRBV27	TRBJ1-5	CASSLFRDQPQHF	TGTGCCAGCAGTTTATTTCGGGATCAGCCCCAGCATTTT
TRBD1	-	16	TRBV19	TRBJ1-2	CASSNGERQGASGYTF	TGTGCCAGTAGTAACGGGGAGAGACAGGGGGCATCTGGCTACACCTTC
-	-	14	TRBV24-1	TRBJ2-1	CATADQSMNNEQFF	TGTGCCACCGCTGACCAAAGTATGAACAATGAGCAGTTCTTC
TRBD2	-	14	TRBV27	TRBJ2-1	CASSLSRREQEQFF	TGTGCCAGCAGTTTATCCCGGCGGGAGCAGGAGCAGTTCTTC
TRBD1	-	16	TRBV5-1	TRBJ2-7	CASSPGQGALNYEQYF	TGCGCCAGCAGCCCGGGACAGGGGGCACTTAACTACGAGCAGTACTTC
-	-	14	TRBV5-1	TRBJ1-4	CASSLGRVDEKLFF	TGCGCCAGCAGCTTGGGGCGGGTGGATGAAAAACTGTTTTTT
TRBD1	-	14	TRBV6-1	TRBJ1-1	CASSGGQGGTEAFF	TGTGCCAGCAGTGGGGGACAGGGTGGAACTGAAGCTTTCTTT
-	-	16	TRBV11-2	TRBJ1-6	CASSQISKNTNSPLHF	TGTGCCAGCAGCCAGATTAGTAAAAACACAAATTCACCCCTCCACTTT
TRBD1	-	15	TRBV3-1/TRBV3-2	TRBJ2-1	CASVPPGQGAGEQFF	TGTGCCAGTGTCCCTCCGGGACAGGGGGCAGGTGAGCAGTTCTTC